The 32 T cell receptor beta chains in this list originate from one sample, sequenced in a study of blood T cell repertoires in COVID-19. The repertoire was sequenced with immunoSEQ multiplex PCR; TCRdb's copy has only in-frame clones and lacks some. The sample yields approximately 69,000 clones, about four fifths seen once. The sequencing input was peripheral blood. The source is a woman in her 70s with acute or convalescent COVID-19.

The chain has TRBV30 and TRBJ2-1; weak D call: TRBD2 (5 bases). The V end was cut by 4 bases, the J end by 3 bases, with 13 bases between. Per the germline V gene, CDR1 is GTSNPN and CDR2 is SVGIG (reference sequence). The CDR3 spans 14 residues. The DNA of the CDR3 is TGTGCCTGGACCAGCGGAAACAGCTACAATGAGCAGTTCTTC. It encodes CAWTSGNSYNEQFF.

The sample holds one count of this clone. The chain employs TRBV29-1 and TRBJ2-2; a weak D match, TRBD2 (6 bases). Germline V gene lookup returns CDR1 SQVTM and CDR2 ANQGSEA. The CDR3 is made up of 13 amino acids. V lost 4 bases, J lost 6 bases, and 12 bases lay in between. CDR3 nucleotide sequence: TGCAGCGTTGGAGTGGAGGGTGCCGGGGAGCTGTTTTTT. Protein product: CSVGVEGAGELFF.

This clone was seen a handful of times. This rearrangement joins TRBV18 to TRBJ1-2; D call uncertain. Per the germline V gene, CDR1 is KGHSH and CDR2 is LQKENI. This CDR3 comprises 13 residues. Trimming shortened V by 3 bases and J by 4 bases, and 9 bases separated the two germline ends. For the CDR3, the DNA is TGTGCCAGCTCACCGCTTGAGGTCTATGGCTACACCTTC. Protein: CASSPLEVYGYTF.

The J gene is TRBJ2-7, the V gene TRBV5-5; no clear D. The ends were cut back, 4 bases at V and 9 bases at J, with 17 bases in the middle. CDR1 is SGHKS, CDR2 YYEKEE, per germline (reference sequence). The CDR3 is 13 residues long. The CDR3 DNA reads as TGTGCCAGCAGCCCGCGGCCAGTCCCGGGGCAGTACTTC. Translation: CASSPRPVPGQYF.

The chain carries TRBV3-1 (or the pseudogene TRBV3-2) and TRBJ2-1; 9 bases line up with TRBD2. CDR1 LGHDT and CDR2 YNNKEL come from the germline V gene (reference sequence). Trimming cost V 10 bases and J 4 bases; bases outside gene matches: 11. There are 15 residues in the CDR3. The DNA for the CDR3 is TGTGCCACTTCCCGGGCTAGCGGGATATACAATGAGCAGTTCTTC. This encodes CATSRASGIYNEQFF.

In DNA form, the CDR3 reads TGTGCCAGCAGCCAAGCGCCGGGACACGCCTACGAGCAGTACTTC. Its translation: CASSQAPGHAYEQYF. The rearrangement links TRBV3-1 (or the pseudogene TRBV3-2) to TRBJ2-7; TRBD1 is a possible D gene (6 bases). V was shortened by 1 base and J by 2 bases, with 12 bases between the two germline ends. Germline V gives CDR1 LGHDT, CDR2 YNNKEL (reference sequence). The CDR3 runs to 15 residues.

The chain carries TRBV3-1 (or the pseudogene TRBV3-2) and TRBJ2-7; 11 positions match TRBD2. Trimming cost V 4 bases and J 6 bases; bases outside gene matches: 11. This CDR3 spans 16 amino acids. Germline-derived CDR1 and CDR2 are LGHDT and YNNKEL (reference sequence). CDR3 protein: CASSPGGSGRAIEQYF. CDR3 DNA sequence: TGTGCCAGCAGCCCCGGGGGTAGCGGGAGGGCCATCGAGCAGTACTTC.

The chain uses TRBV7-8 and TRBJ2-1; TRBD2 matches 8 bases. The CDR3 is made up of 15 amino acids. V shed 7 bases, J shed 3 bases, and the junction held 8 bases outside the gene matches. CDR1 is SGHVS, CDR2 FQNEAQ, per germline. Here the CDR3 reads CASNTIAGFYNEQFF. The CDR3 DNA follows: TGTGCCAGCAACACCATAGCGGGATTCTACAATGAGCAGTTCTTC.

The chain is built from TRBV29-1 and TRBJ1-2; 12 bases are shared with TRBD1. The CDR3 loop spans 17 amino acids. After removal of 6 bases from V and 5 bases from J, the junction contained 16 bases not matched to a gene. Germline CDR1 reads SQVTM; CDR2 reads ANQGSEA. The CDR3 coding sequence is TGCAGCGTCTCGTCCGGGACAGGGGGCGCCCAGGGGTATGGCTACACCTTC. Protein sequence: CSVSSGTGGAQGYGYTF.

The chain uses TRBV5-1 and TRBJ2-1; TRBD2 aligns across 9 bases. The CDR3 loop spans 14 amino acids. V dropped 7 bases and J dropped 7; count of bases not matched to a gene: 9. In germline, CDR1 is SGHRS, CDR2 YFSETQ. The CDR3 bases are TGCGCCAGCGCCGCGGGAGGGCCAGTTAATGAGCAGTTCTTC. Amino acids: CASAAGGPVNEQFF.

This clone appeared a few times. The rearrangement joins TRBV11-3 to TRBJ2-3; 9 nucleotides agree with TRBD2. This CDR3 region has 17 residues. CDR1 SGHNT and CDR2 YENEEA come from the germline V gene. With V trimmed by 8 bases and J by 2 bases, 14 bases remained unmatched. CDR3 residues: CASGGATSGLITDTQYF. The CDR3 DNA reads TGTGCCAGCGGAGGGGCGACTAGCGGACTGATCACAGATACGCAGTATTTT.

This clone was detected a few times. Here the CDR3 reads CASGLVQSGEQFF. The CDR3 DNA reads as TGTGCTAGTGGTTTGGTTCAATCGGGTGAGCAGTTCTTC. This chain joins TRBV12-5 and TRBJ2-1, with D hard to call. The CDR3 extends over 13 amino acids. Between the trimmed V and J ends, which lost 0 bases and 9 bases, there was a span of 9 bases. Germline lookup yields CDR1 LGHNT and CDR2 FRNRAP.

This clone occurred a few times. The genes are TRBV7-8 and TRBJ1-5, with 7 bases matching TRBD1. CDR3 length equals 14 residues. Per germline, CDR1 SGHVS and CDR2 FQNEAQ. V gave up 4 bases and J gave up 2 bases; unmatched junction bases: 2. Written as DNA, the CDR3 is TGTGCCAGCAGCTCCGACAGGGGCAATCAGCCCCAGCATTTT. Amino acid sequence: CASSSDRGNQPQHF.

This chain uses TRBV2 with TRBJ2-3; possibly TRBD2 for D (5 bases). Trimming shortened V by 8 bases and J by 2 bases, and 8 bases separated the two germline ends. CDR3 size: 12 residues. Per the germline V gene, CDR1 is SNHLY and CDR2 is FYNNEI. CDR3 in DNA: TGTGCCAGCCAGCGGACCACAGATACGCAGTATTTT. Translation gives CASQRTTDTQYF.

The genes are TRBV5-5 and TRBJ1-5, with 7 positions matching TRBD1. The CDR3 has 14 residues. Germline CDR1 SGHKS, CDR2 YYEKEE (reference sequence). V lost 0 bases, J lost 8 bases, and 5 bases stayed unmatched. As DNA, the CDR3 is TGTGCCAGCAGCTTGGCTAGGGGGCGAGAGCCCCAGCATTTT. This encodes CASSLARGREPQHF.

This chain links TRBV5-1 with TRBJ2-3; a possible D gene is TRBD2 (6 bases). The CDR3 has 15 residues. CDR1 is SGHRS and CDR2 is YFSETQ in the germline V gene. V lost 3 bases, J lost 1 base, and 12 bases lay in between. This chain's CDR3 is CASSSWGDGTDTQYF. The CDR3 DNA follows: TGCGCCAGCAGCTCGTGGGGGGATGGCACAGATACGCAGTATTTT.

V usage is TRBV7-9 and J usage is TRBJ2-7, with a weak D call TRBD1 (6 bases). Looked up from germline, CDR1 is SEHNR and CDR2 is FQNEAQ (reference sequence). CDR3 size: 14 residues. Deletions cut 0 bases from V and 5 bases from J, with 11 bases between. This CDR3 is CASSLAQGRHEQYF. The DNA for the CDR3 is TGTGCCAGCAGCTTAGCACAGGGTAGGCACGAGCAGTACTTC.

This chain connects TRBV15 to TRBJ1-1; D is unclear. CDR1 and CDR2 from the germline V gene are LNHNV and YYDKDF (reference sequence). CDR3 length equals 19 residues. Trimming took off 3 bases at V and 3 bases at J, with 26 bases between the two ends. The CDR3 nucleotides are TGTGCCACCAGCAGCCAGAGACCCGAGGAGGCGATAAGGTACACTGAAGCTTTCTTT. Residues: CATSSQRPEEAIRYTEAFF.

A single count supports this clone. The genes are TRBV24-1 and TRBJ2-3; D possibly corresponds to TRBD2 (6 bases). Germline values: CDR1 KGHDR, CDR2 SFDVKD. This CDR3 comprises 18 residues. V gave up 1 base and J gave up 0 bases, with 16 bases separating them. CDR3 loop: CATSDFGGLSGSTDTQYF. CDR3 sequence (DNA): TGTGCCACCAGTGATTTCGGCGGACTATCGGGTAGCACAGATACGCAGTATTTT.

The chain employs TRBV6-5 and TRBJ1-2; 7 bases are shared with TRBD1. Germline V CDR1 and CDR2: MNHEY, SVGAGI. This CDR3 region has 14 residues. Trimming took 4 bases from V and 8 from J; bases not matched to a gene: 10. The DNA of the CDR3 is TGTGCCAGCAGTTCCCAACAGGGGTTAAAAGGCTACACCTTC. It translates to CASSSQQGLKGYTF.

The gene calls are TRBV6-6 and TRBJ1-6, with D unclear. The germline gives CDR1 MNHNY, CDR2 SVGAGI (reference sequence). The CDR3 is 12 amino acids. Trimming removed 0 bases from V and 10 bases from J, with 4 bases in between. The CDR3 DNA is TGTGCCAGCAGTTACTCAAGCTCACCCCTCCACTTT. Protein sequence: CASSYSSSPLHF.

The sample holds one count of this clone. The rearrangement joins TRBV28 to TRBJ1-1; the D gene is possibly TRBD1 (6 bases). The germline gives CDR1 MDHEN, CDR2 SYDVKM. The CDR3 is 15 amino acids. V lost 5 bases, J lost 1 base, and 14 bases lay in between. The CDR3 here is CASSPPRGGNTEAFF. CDR3 DNA sequence: TGTGCCAGCAGTCCCCCGAGAGGGGGGAACACTGAAGCTTTCTTT.

This clone was counted only a few times. CDR3 residues: CASSRAGNKYEQYF. The DNA for the CDR3 is TGTGCCAGCAGCAGAGCGGGAAATAAGTACGAGCAGTACTTC. The chain joins TRBV11-2 to TRBJ2-7; TRBD2 agrees at 7 bases. Germline CDR1 and CDR2: SGHAT and FQNNGV. The J segment lost 4 bases and the V segment lost 5 bases, leaving 8 bases of the junction unmatched. CDR3 size: 14 residues.

The chain links TRBV6-5 to TRBJ1-3, with D possibly being TRBD1 (5 bases). The CDR3 sequence is 14 residues long. Germline CDR1 MNHEY, CDR2 SVGAGI. V was pared by 5 bases and J by 4 bases, with 12 bases between. The CDR3 loop reads CASSPTVLGNTIYF. The CDR3 DNA reads TGTGCCAGCAGTCCGACAGTGCTGGGAAACACCATATATTTT.

This sequence joins TRBV6-2 or TRBV6-3 and TRBJ2-7, with 7 bases aligning to TRBD2. Trimming took 4 bases from V and 2 from J; bases not matched to a gene: 8. There are 15 residues in the CDR3. Per germline, CDR1 MNHEY and CDR2 SVGEGT. The CDR3 nucleotides are TGTGCCAGCAGTTCACTAGCGCGAGCAACCTACGAGCAGTACTTC. Protein sequence: CASSSLARATYEQYF.

The V and J genes are TRBV7-6 and TRBJ2-7; TRBD1 matches 7 bases. CDR3 length: 12 residues. Germline V CDR1 and CDR2: SGHVS, FNYEAQ. V was clipped by 5 bases and J by 5 bases; unmatched bases: 3. For the CDR3, the DNA is TGTGCCAGCAGCGACAGGGCTAACGAGCAGTACTTC. Protein sequence: CASSDRANEQYF. The full variable domain, in which reference TRBV7-6 and TRBJ2-7 provide the parts outside the CDR3, is GAGVSQSPRYKVTKRGQDVALRCDPISGHVSLYWYRQALGQGPEFLTYFNYEAQQDKSGLPNDRFSAERPEGSISTLTIQRTEQRDSAMYRCASSDRANEQYFGPGTRLTVT.

This clone has at least ten counts. This chain uses TRBV7-9 with TRBJ2-5; D may be TRBD2 (5 bases). The CDR3 is 14 amino acids. CDR1 is SEHNR, CDR2 FQNEAQ, per germline (reference sequence). Between the trimmed V and J ends, which lost 1 base and 1 base, there was a span of 7 bases. The chain's CDR3 is CASSLGTSQETQYF. DNA for the CDR3: TGTGCCAGCAGCTTAGGAACTAGCCAAGAGACCCAGTACTTC.

CDR3 residues: CATANREKLFF. CDR3 in DNA: TGTGCCACCGCGAACAGAGAAAAACTGTTTTTT. The rearrangement joins TRBV15 to TRBJ1-4; D is uncertain. V was trimmed by 8 bases and J by 8 bases, leaving 9 bases between them. The CDR3 extends over 11 amino acids. Germline V lookup: CDR1 LNHNV, CDR2 YYDKDF (reference sequence).

V is TRBV6-5 and J is TRBJ1-5; 8 bases fit TRBD1. The germline V gene encodes CDR1 MNHEY and CDR2 SVGAGI. The V segment lost 5 bases and the J segment 5 bases; nucleotides outside the gene matches: 5. This CDR3 contains 14 residues. The CDR3 bases are TGTGCCAGCAGTCTGACAGGGGCAGATCAGCCCCAGCATTTT. This gives the protein CASSLTGADQPQHF.

This chain joins TRBV2 and TRBJ2-1; TRBD1 agrees at 9 bases. The CDR3 covers 14 residues. Looked up from germline, CDR1 is SNHLY and CDR2 is FYNNEI. Trimming removed 6 bases from V and 10 bases from J; junction bases left unmatched: 10. In nucleotides, the CDR3 is TGTGCCAGCAGCCACAGGGGGCGAGTGTACGAGCAGTTCTTC. Translated: CASSHRGRVYEQFF.

CDR3 residues: CASRKNQGAGKGNTIYF. The CDR3 DNA sequence: TGTGCCAGCAGAAAAAACCAGGGGGCCGGGAAAGGAAACACCATATATTTT. This chain connects TRBV28 to TRBJ1-3; 8 positions match TRBD1. The CDR3 is 17 amino acids. The J segment lost 4 bases and the V segment lost 6 bases, leaving 14 bases of the junction unmatched. Germline-derived CDR1 and CDR2 are MDHEN and SYDVKM.

The gene calls are TRBV18 and TRBJ1-1; 10 bases agree with TRBD1. Germline V gene sequence: CDR1 KGHSH, CDR2 LQKENI. CDR3 size: 14 residues. Trimming removed 2 bases from V and 4 bases from J; junction bases left unmatched: 1. The CDR3 is CASSPGQGGTEAFF. Written as DNA, the CDR3 is TGTGCCAGCTCACCAGGACAGGGGGGCACTGAAGCTTTCTTT.